This entry concerns a single TCR beta chain. This specimen belongs to a study of blood T cell repertoires in COVID-19. The CDR3 has 16 amino acids. The J segment lost 4 bases and the V segment lost 5 bases, leaving 6 bases of the junction unmatched. Germline V gene lookup returns CDR1 SEHNR and CDR2 FQNEAQ (reference sequence). The repertoire was sequenced with immunoSEQ multiplex PCR; TCRdb's copy has only in-frame clones and lacks some. Counted here are approximately 170,000 clones, 80% to 90% occurring once; the ten biggest clones make up about 4%. Input material: peripheral blood. The V call is TRBV7-9, the J call TRBJ2-2, with 11 bases lining up with TRBD2. The sequence was collected from a man younger than 30 with active or convalescent COVID-19. The CDR3 protein is CASSRVAGGITGELFF. For the CDR3, the DNA is TGTGCCAGCAGCAGAGTAGCGGGGGGGATCACCGGGGAGCTGTTTTTT.